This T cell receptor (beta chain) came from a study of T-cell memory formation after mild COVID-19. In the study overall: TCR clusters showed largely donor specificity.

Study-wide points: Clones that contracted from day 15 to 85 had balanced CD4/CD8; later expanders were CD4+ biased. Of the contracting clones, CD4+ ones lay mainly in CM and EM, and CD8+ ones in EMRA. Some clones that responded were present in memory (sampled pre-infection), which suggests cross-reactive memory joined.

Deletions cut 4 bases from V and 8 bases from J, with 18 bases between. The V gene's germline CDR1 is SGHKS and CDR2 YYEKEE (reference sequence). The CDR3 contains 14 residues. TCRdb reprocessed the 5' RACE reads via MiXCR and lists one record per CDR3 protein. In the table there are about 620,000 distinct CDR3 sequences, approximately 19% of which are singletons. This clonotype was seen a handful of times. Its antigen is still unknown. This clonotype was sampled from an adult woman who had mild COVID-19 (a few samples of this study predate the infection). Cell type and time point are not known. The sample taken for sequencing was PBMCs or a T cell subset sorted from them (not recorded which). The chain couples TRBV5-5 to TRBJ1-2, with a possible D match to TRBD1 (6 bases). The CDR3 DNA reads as TGTGCCAGCAGCCACGGGACATACTACTTGGGCTACACCTTC. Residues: CASSHGTYYLGYTF.